This is a list of T cell receptor beta chains from one sample in a study of T cell responses to AZD1222 COVID-19 vaccine. Libraries were prepared by immunoSEQ multiplex PCR; TCRdb keeps only in-frame clonotypes and omits some of them. The sample gives more than 150,000 clones, about 91% of which show up once; 4.4% is in the top ten. The source material was peripheral blood, sampled on day 0 of AZD1222 vaccination. The receptors here all came from an adult in good health. The CDR3 runs from the conserved cysteine through the conserved F or W. A D gene is named only where the DNA matches it firmly. Clone size, where shown, is once, few, many, or a class for clones that have expanded.

v_call	clone_size	j_call	d_call	cdr3_nt	cdr3_aa
TRBV6-5	.	TRBJ1-1	TRBD1	TGTGCCAGCAGGGGACAGCTGAACACTGAAGCTTTCTTT	CASRGQLNTEAFF
TRBV30	.	TRBJ2-2	.	TGTGCCTGGAGTGTACGAGGGCAGTTGTACACCGGGGAGCTGTTTTTT	CAWSVRGQLYTGELFF
TRBV11-2	once	TRBJ1-2	.	TGTGCCAGCGGGCTGGGGGGAAGCTATGGCTACACCTTC	CASGLGGSYGYTF
TRBV21-1	.	TRBJ2-3	.	TGTGCCAGCAGCGCCCTAGCGGGAGGCCCCACAGATACGCAGTATTTT	CASSALAGGPTDTQYF
TRBV24-1	.	TRBJ2-2	.	TGTGCCACCAGCCCAGGGTTCGCGAACACCGGGGAGCTGTTTTTT	CATSPGFANTGELFF
TRBV6-5	.	TRBJ2-7	.	TGTGCCAGCAGTTACTCAGGCGCGTCCTCCTTTTACGAGCAGTACTTC	CASSYSGASSFYEQYF
TRBV7-6	.	TRBJ2-3	TRBD2	TGTGCCAGCAGCTCCTCTAGCGGGAAAGCAGATACGCAGTATTTT	CASSSSSGKADTQYF
TRBV21-1	.	TRBJ1-5	.	TGTGCCAGCAGCAAAGTCACAGGGCGGAATAGCAATCAGCCCCAGCATTTT	CASSKVTGRNSNQPQHF
TRBV23-1	.	TRBJ2-7	.	TGCGCCACCCCAGACCCCCCGCGGGAGCAGTACTTC	CATPDPPREQYF
TRBV5-1	.	TRBJ1-1	TRBD1	TGCGCCAGCAGCCCCGACCGGGTGACAGGGGGAGCTTTCTTT	CASSPDRVTGGAFF
TRBV18	.	TRBJ2-5	.	TGTGCCAGCTCACCACCGGGGCAAGAGACCCAGTACTTC	CASSPPGQETQYF